Each of the 19 T cell receptor beta chains below was sequenced from the same sample in a study of a mutant IDH1 vaccine in newly diagnosed glioma. The protocol was immunoSEQ multiplex PCR, while the TCRdb copy is restricted to in-frame clones and leaves out a portion. The sample has 60,000 or so clones, around 84% seen once. These receptors' targets are unknown. Time point denoted: week 5, during vaccination. Every single dose of the vaccine, 300 ug of mutant IDH1 20-mer peptide, came with topical imiquimod. This sample comprised PBMCs, obtained from a glioma patient whose treatment included an IDH1 peptide vaccine. The receptors were sampled from a woman between 50 and 59 years old with glioma.

The CDR3 here is CASSLGRQLEQYF. CDR3 in DNA: TGTGCCAGCAGCTTAGGGAGACAGCTCGAGCAGTACTTC. V gene TRBV5-8 combines with J gene TRBJ2-7; D possibly matches TRBD1 or TRBD2 (5 bases each). Germline V gene lookup returns CDR1 SGHTS and CDR2 YDEGEE. Trimming took 2 bases from V and 6 from J, leaving 12 bases between them. This CDR3 is built from 13 residues.

The chain is built from TRBV6-5 and TRBJ2-1, with D possibly TRBD2 on 5 matching bases. V dropped 4 bases and J dropped 11 bases, with 21 bases sitting between them. Germline CDR1 and CDR2: MNHEY and SVGAGI. This CDR3 contains 15 residues. The CDR3 sequence: CASSLLISGRSKQFF. CDR3 DNA: TGTGCCAGCAGTTTACTTATATCGGGGAGAAGCAAGCAGTTCTTC.

V and J are TRBV6-5 and TRBJ1-2; 7 bases align to TRBD1. The CDR3 extends over 16 amino acids. Looked up from germline, CDR1 is MNHEY and CDR2 is SVGAGI. The V gene end was trimmed by 2 bases and the J gene end by 1 base; junction bases not matched to a gene: 7. CDR3: CASSYVRTGGNYGYTF. The CDR3 DNA is TGTGCCAGCAGTTACGTTAGGACAGGCGGTAACTATGGCTACACCTTC.

The chain combines TRBV6-6 with TRBJ1-5, with D unresolved. The ends were cut back, 4 bases at V and 5 bases at J, with 9 bases in the middle. The CDR3 contains 13 residues. Looked up from germline, CDR1 is MNHNY and CDR2 is SVGAGI (reference sequence). CDR3 residues: CASSFDNYQPQHF. The CDR3, as DNA: TGTGCCAGCAGTTTCGACAATTATCAGCCCCAGCATTTT.

The chain couples TRBV6-1 to TRBJ2-5; tentatively, D is TRBD1 (5 bases). There are 13 residues in the CDR3. The V gene's germline CDR1 is MNHNS and CDR2 SASEGT. The V gene lost 8 bases and the J gene lost 5 bases, with 15 bases spanning the gap. CDR3 protein: CASPHRDSETQYF. The CDR3 DNA sequence: TGTGCCAGCCCCCACCGAGACAGTGAGACCCAGTACTTC.

This clone has more than one count but fewer than ten. The rearrangement joins TRBV18 to TRBJ2-1; 7 bases line up with TRBD1. The CDR3 length is 17 residues. V was pared by 3 bases and J by 0 bases, with 8 bases of the junction left unmatched. Germline values: CDR1 KGHSH, CDR2 LQKENI. Here the CDR3 DNA reads TGTGCCAGCTCACCGAAGGACAGGTTATTCTCCTACAATGAGCAGTTCTTC. Translation: CASSPKDRLFSYNEQFF.

The rearrangement joins TRBV10-3 to TRBJ2-7; D unclear. Germline values: CDR1 ENHRY, CDR2 SYGVKD. The CDR3 is 12 residues long. Trimming left V 3 bases short and J 2 bases short, with 5 bases between. CDR3 in DNA: TGTGCCATCAGTGAAGGGCCCTACGAGCAGTACTTC. Encoded protein: CAISEGPYEQYF.

The chain combines TRBV5-1 with TRBJ2-2; weak D call: TRBD1 (5 bases). This CDR3 is built from 13 residues. Germline V gene sequence: CDR1 SGHRS, CDR2 YFSETQ. The CDR3 reads CDPLSRAVGELFF. In nucleotides, the CDR3 is TGCGACCCCTTAAGCAGGGCGGTCGGGGAGCTGTTTTTT.

The chain employs TRBV9 and TRBJ2-1, with D unresolved. Trimming took off 0 bases at V and 9 bases at J, with 10 bases between the two ends. The length of the CDR3 is 13 residues. Germline V gene lookup returns CDR1 SGDLS and CDR2 YYNGEE. Here the CDR3 reads CASSVAGAPEQFF. The CDR3 region has the DNA TGTGCCAGCAGCGTAGCTGGCGCTCCTGAGCAGTTCTTC.

J is TRBJ2-7 and V is TRBV4-1; the D call may be TRBD1 or TRBD2 (5 bases each). The germline gives CDR1 MGHRA, CDR2 YSYEKL. CDR3 size: 15 residues. The V and J ends lost 3 bases and 3 bases respectively, with 15 bases between them. The chain's CDR3 is CASSQRYGAYYEQYF. The DNA of the CDR3 is TGCGCCAGCAGCCAGAGGTACGGGGCTTACTACGAGCAGTACTTC.

The chain couples TRBV14 to TRBJ2-7; D not resolved. V was trimmed by 2 bases and J by 2 bases, leaving 13 bases between them. Germline lookup yields CDR1 SGHDN and CDR2 FVKESK. The CDR3 contains 15 residues. The CDR3 bases are TGTGCCAGCAGCCAACCCCCGTCGCCTCCCTACGAGCAGTACTTC. Translating gives CASSQPPSPPYEQYF.

The chain carries TRBV6-5 and TRBJ1-4; D remains unclear. Trimming took off 4 bases at V and 8 bases at J, with 5 bases between the two ends. Germline values: CDR1 MNHEY, CDR2 SVGAGI. There are 11 residues in the CDR3. CDR3 nucleotide sequence: TGTGCCAGCAGTTCCAGCGAAAAACTGTTTTTT. Protein product: CASSSSEKLFF.

V gene TRBV5-1 combines with J gene TRBJ2-2, with 7 nucleotides matching TRBD1. The CDR3 sequence is 17 residues long. Germline loops: CDR1 SGHRS, CDR2 YFSETQ. Unmatched junction bases numbered 7, after V lost 0 bases and J lost 2 bases. Written as DNA, the CDR3 is TGCGCCAGCAGCTTGGTAAGGACAGGAACTAACACCGGGGAGCTGTTTTTT. As protein: CASSLVRTGTNTGELFF.

The V gene is TRBV5-1, the J gene TRBJ2-3, with 7 bases fitting TRBD2. CDR1 is SGHRS and CDR2 is YFSETQ in the germline V gene. The V and J ends lost 1 base and 5 bases, in that order; junction bases with no gene match: 4. CDR3 length: 14 residues. The CDR3 sequence is CASSLLASGDTQYF. The DNA of the CDR3 is TGCGCCAGCAGCTTGTTGGCTAGCGGAGATACGCAGTATTTT.

The chain joins TRBV7-8 to TRBJ1-2; D is uncertain. This CDR3 has 13 amino acids. Trimming left V 2 bases short and J 2 bases short, with 6 bases between. Germline CDR1 reads SGHVS; CDR2 reads FQNEAQ. In DNA, the CDR3 is TGTGCCAGCAGCTTACAACAGAACTATGGCTACACCTTC. This sequence encodes CASSLQQNYGYTF.

This chain links TRBV10-3 with TRBJ1-4, with D perhaps TRBD1 (5 bases). Looked up from germline, CDR1 is ENHRY and CDR2 is SYGVKD. This CDR3 spans 13 amino acids. Trimming removed 11 bases at V and 6 bases at J, with 16 bases between. For the CDR3, the DNA is TGTGCCGGCCCAGGGACTTTTGATGAAAAACTGTTTTTT. Translating gives CAGPGTFDEKLFF.

A single count supports this clone. The chain is built from TRBV27 and TRBJ1-5; tentative D call: TRBD1 (5 bases). Germline-derived CDR1 and CDR2 are MNHEY and SMNVEV (reference sequence). The V gene lost 6 bases and the J gene lost 4 bases, with 13 bases spanning the gap. This CDR3 has 14 amino acids. The CDR3 spells CASRDGGINQPQHF. The CDR3 DNA reads as TGTGCCAGCAGGGACGGGGGGATTAATCAGCCCCAGCATTTT.

The V gene is TRBV6-1, the J gene TRBJ1-5; maybe TRBD1 (6 bases). The CDR3 has 18 amino acids. The V and J ends lost 3 bases and 2 bases respectively, with 20 bases between them. CDR1 is MNHNS and CDR2 is SASEGT in the germline V gene. The chain's CDR3 is CASSDWGQAGLGNQPQHF. The CDR3 nucleotides read TGTGCCAGCAGTGATTGGGGGCAGGCGGGTCTGGGCAATCAGCCCCAGCATTTT.

The CDR3 bases are TGTGCCAGCAGCCCCGAGACAGGCTATGGCTACACCTTC. This translates into CASSPETGYGYTF. The chain employs TRBV6-4 and TRBJ1-2; D might be TRBD1 (6 bases). V was trimmed by 6 bases and J by 4 bases, leaving 12 bases between them. The CDR3 runs 13 residues. Germline CDR1 MRHNA, CDR2 SNTAGT.